Following are 23 T cell receptor beta chains from one sample sequenced in a study of T cell responses to AZD1222 COVID-19 vaccine (dated by TCRdb to the early 2020s). The sample's time point label, in plain terms: about 28 days (+/-7) after the second vaccine dose. The library was prepared using the immunoSEQ multiplex PCR assay. This immuneACCESS table, as held by TCRdb, lists in-frame sequences with V and J called but not all clones. Of the missing ones, under half trace to an unresolved V gene in checked studies; the others have no known cause. Counted in this sample were 100,000 to 150,000 clones; roughly 93% of them appeared once. 1% to 1.4% of the sample comes from the top ten. This specimen consisted of peripheral blood, obtained 28 days after the second AZD1222 dose. The receptors derive from an adult who received the AZD1222 COVID-19 vaccine.

The chain uses TRBV2 and TRBJ1-2, with D possibly being TRBD1 (5 bases). There are 15 residues in the CDR3. Trimming removed 1 base from V and 4 bases from J, with 13 bases in between. CDR1 is SNHLY, CDR2 FYNNEI, per germline. CDR3 nucleotides: TGTGCCAGCAGTGAAGGGGGGACCGCGACCTATGGCTACACCTTC. It specifies CASSEGGTATYGYTF.

This chain connects TRBV30 to TRBJ1-4; D gene uncertain. Trimming took off 0 bases at V and 10 bases at J, with 6 bases between the two ends. The CDR3 is 11 amino acids. Germline V CDR1 and CDR2: GTSNPN, SVGIG (reference sequence). CDR3 region: CAWSVARKLFF. In DNA form, the CDR3 reads TGTGCCTGGAGTGTTGCAAGAAAACTGTTTTTT.

The rearrangement joins TRBV4-1 to TRBJ2-1; 10 bases fit TRBD2. The germline CDR1 and CDR2 sequences are MGHRA and YSYEKL. Germline trimming cut 0 bases from V and 2 bases from J; bases unmatched to any gene: 4. The CDR3 loop spans 17 amino acids. The CDR3 bases are TGCGCCAGCAGCCAAGATCGAGCGGGAGGGCCCTACAATGAGCAGTTCTTC. It is translated as CASSQDRAGGPYNEQFF.

This chain links TRBV15 with TRBJ2-5, with 11 nucleotides matching TRBD2. The CDR3 runs 14 residues. Trimming cost V 3 bases and J 5 bases; bases outside gene matches: 2. CDR1 is LNHNV, CDR2 YYDKDF, per germline (reference sequence). CDR3 residues: CATSRTSGKETQYF. The CDR3 region has the DNA TGTGCCACCAGCAGGACTAGCGGGAAGGAGACCCAGTACTTC.

The CDR3 region is CASSQTTSGELFF. The CDR3 region has the DNA TGTGCCAGCAGCCAAACTACTTCCGGGGAGCTGTTTTTT. The chain recombines TRBV5-4 with TRBJ2-2, with D unclear. The V end was cut by 4 bases, the J end by 6 bases, with 10 bases between. CDR1 is SGHNT and CDR2 is YYREEE in the germline V gene (reference sequence). CDR3 size: 13 residues.

The chain combines TRBV5-6 with TRBJ2-7; D uncertain. Germline loops: CDR1 SGHDT, CDR2 YYEEEE. The CDR3 length is 14 residues. V gave up 0 bases and J gave up 2 bases, with 9 bases separating them. The CDR3 coding sequence is TGTGCCAGCAGCTTGGTCGACGGAACCTACGAGCAGTACTTC. Amino acid sequence: CASSLVDGTYEQYF.

The gene calls are TRBV5-1 and TRBJ1-1, with D possibly matching TRBD1 (5 bases). CDR3 length: 16 amino acids. V shed 4 bases and J shed 1 base, with 17 bases lying between them. The V gene's germline CDR1 is SGHRS and CDR2 YFSETQ. The CDR3 here is CASSPDLGTANTEAFF. Written as DNA, the CDR3 is TGCGCCAGCAGCCCGGACCTCGGGACGGCGAACACTGAAGCTTTCTTT.

The chain joins TRBV5-4 to TRBJ1-2; TRBD1 matches at 10 bases. The germline gives CDR1 SGHNT, CDR2 YYREEE (reference sequence). After removal of 0 bases from V and 2 bases from J, the junction contained 4 bases not matched to a gene. There are 16 residues in the CDR3. CDR3 in amino acids: CASSLVPGQGNYGYTF. CDR3 DNA sequence: TGTGCCAGCAGCTTGGTACCGGGACAGGGGAACTATGGCTACACCTTC.

The V call is TRBV19, the J call TRBJ1-3; D is possibly TRBD1 (6 bases). This CDR3 region has 17 residues. Germline values: CDR1 LNHDA, CDR2 SQIVND (reference sequence). The germline V and J ends were trimmed by 4 bases and 2 bases, with 18 bases remaining between them. CDR3 sequence: CASSRVRTGAPGNTIYF. The CDR3, as DNA: TGTGCCAGTAGTAGGGTTCGGACGGGGGCACCTGGAAACACCATATATTTT.

The rearrangement joins TRBV5-1 to TRBJ2-4; maybe TRBD1 (6 bases). The CDR3 loop spans 13 amino acids. V was shortened by 5 bases and J by 8 bases, with 14 bases between the two germline ends. Germline values: CDR1 SGHRS, CDR2 YFSETQ. CDR3 in amino acids: CASRSDSFDIQYF. As DNA, the CDR3 is TGCGCCAGCAGATCGGACAGTTTTGACATTCAGTACTTC.

The CDR3 is CASSLSGTAPYEQYF. CDR3 DNA: TGTGCCAGCAGTTTATCTGGGACAGCCCCCTACGAGCAGTACTTC. V usage is TRBV27 and J usage is TRBJ2-7; 7 nucleotides match TRBD1. The CDR3 consists of 15 residues. CDR1 MNHEY and CDR2 SMNVEV come from the germline V gene (reference sequence). J was trimmed by 2 bases and V by 0 bases; bases with no gene match: 4.

V gene TRBV19 combines with J gene TRBJ1-6; weak D call: TRBD1 (5 bases). The germline V and J ends were trimmed by 3 bases and 9 bases, with 9 bases remaining between them. The CDR3 is made up of 13 amino acids. Germline CDR1 is LNHDA and CDR2 is SQIVND (reference sequence). CDR3 bases: TGTGCCAGTAGTATTGAAGGGGCTTCACCCCTCCACTTT. Its protein is CASSIEGASPLHF.

The V gene is TRBV5-1, the J gene TRBJ1-1, with 7 bases that match TRBD1. The CDR3 has 18 amino acids. Looked up from germline, CDR1 is SGHRS and CDR2 is YFSETQ. V dropped 4 bases and J dropped 4; count of bases not matched to a gene: 19. CDR3 nucleotides: TGCGCCAGCAGCCTATACGGACAGGTGACCTCTAAGGGCACTGAAGCTTTCTTT. Translating it yields CASSLYGQVTSKGTEAFF.

This clone was seen a few times. The genes are TRBV2 and TRBJ2-1, with TRBD2 identical over 11 bases. V trimming: 1 base; J trimming: 5 bases; junction bases outside the gene matches: 1. The CDR3 spans 15 residues. Looked up from germline, CDR1 is SNHLY and CDR2 is FYNNEI. In DNA form, the CDR3 reads TGTGCCAGCAGTGAAGAACTAGCGGGGGACAATGAGCAGTTCTTC. Encoded protein: CASSEELAGDNEQFF.

The chain is built from TRBV6-1 and TRBJ1-1; no definite D call. The V gene's germline CDR1 is MNHNS and CDR2 SASEGT. The CDR3 extends over 12 amino acids. V was cut by 1 base and J by 11 bases, with 11 bases left in between. The CDR3 sequence is CASSEVGLGAFF. The DNA for the CDR3 is TGTGCCAGCAGTGAAGTTGGGCTTGGGGCTTTCTTT.

The V gene is TRBV7-3, the J gene TRBJ2-5; 9 bases line up with TRBD2. There are 16 residues in the CDR3. V shed 2 bases and J 4 bases; nucleotides not matched to a gene: 8. Germline V gene data show CDR1 as SGHTA and CDR2 as FQGTGA. DNA for the CDR3: TGTGCCAGCAGCTTAGGCGGGAGGGCCGGTCGAGAGACCCAGTACTTC. Translating gives CASSLGGRAGRETQYF.

The table lists this clone with a count of one. V usage is TRBV6-1 and J usage is TRBJ2-1, with 9 bases lining up with TRBD2. This CDR3 has 15 residues. The ends lost 3 bases at V and 9 bases at J; junction bases unmatched: 9. Germline CDR1 and CDR2: MNHNS and SASEGT. Written as DNA, the CDR3 is TGTGCCAGCAGTGATCGGTCTAGCGGGATGGGTGAGCAGTTCTTC. It translates to CASSDRSSGMGEQFF.

This chain joins TRBV7-9 and TRBJ1-2; 8 bases match TRBD1. Germline CDR1 is SEHNR and CDR2 is FQNEAQ (reference sequence). The V segment lost 3 bases and the J segment 8 bases; nucleotides outside the gene matches: 14. The CDR3 extends over 16 amino acids. The CDR3 loop is CASSFFPGQGGWGYTF. The CDR3 nucleotides are TGTGCCAGCAGCTTCTTCCCCGGACAGGGCGGGTGGGGCTACACCTTC. Supplemented by reference TRBV7-9 and TRBJ1-2, the full variable domain reads DTGVSQNPRHKITKRGQNVTFRCDPISEHNRLYWYRQTLGQGPEFLTYFQNEAQLEKSRLLSDRFSAERPKGSFSTLEIQRTEQGDSAMYLCASSFFPGQGGWGYTFGSGTRLTVV.

The rearrangement joins TRBV9 to TRBJ2-1; 11 bases align to TRBD1. The CDR3 runs to 16 residues. CDR1 is SGDLS, CDR2 YYNGEE, per germline. V shed 4 bases, J shed 7 bases, and the junction held 10 bases outside the gene matches. The CDR3 loop reads CASSSRTGGVRNEQFF. CDR3 nucleotide sequence: TGTGCCAGCAGCTCCCGGACAGGGGGCGTTAGGAATGAGCAGTTCTTC.

The rearrangement uses TRBV5-1 and TRBJ1-1; TRBD1 might be the D (5 bases). Germline lookup yields CDR1 SGHRS and CDR2 YFSETQ. The CDR3 is 15 amino acids. Trimming removed 4 bases from V and 0 bases from J, with 13 bases in between. CDR3 nucleotides: TGCGCCAGCAGCAGCGCCGGGACCGTGAACACTGAAGCTTTCTTT. As protein: CASSSAGTVNTEAFF.

This clone was seen only a few times. The chain uses TRBV28 and TRBJ1-5; TRBD1 is a possible D gene (6 bases). Germline-derived CDR1 and CDR2 are MDHEN and SYDVKM. CDR3 length: 15 residues. The germline V and J ends were trimmed by 4 bases and 2 bases, with 12 bases remaining between them. CDR3 nucleotides: TGTGCCAGCAGTTCAGGGGAGTGGGGCAATCAGCCCCAGCATTTT. Translation gives CASSSGEWGNQPQHF.

The chain carries TRBV28 and TRBJ2-1; possible D gene TRBD1, 6 bases. From germline, CDR1 is MDHEN and CDR2 SYDVKM. V was cut by 3 bases and J by 3 bases, with 9 bases left in between. The CDR3 runs to 14 residues. This CDR3 is CASSFQGLYNEQFF. For the CDR3, the DNA is TGTGCCAGCAGTTTCCAGGGGCTCTACAATGAGCAGTTCTTC.

The chain links TRBV2 to TRBJ2-7; 8 bases match TRBD1. Germline V gene lookup returns CDR1 SNHLY and CDR2 FYNNEI. Trimming cost V 8 bases and J 2 bases; bases outside gene matches: 5. The CDR3 consists of 13 residues. CDR3 residues: CASQPGQAYEQYF. CDR3 nucleotides: TGTGCCAGCCAACCGGGACAGGCCTACGAGCAGTACTTC.